Each of the 32 T cell receptor beta chains below was sequenced from the same sample in a study of T cell clonality in common variable immunodeficiency (dated by TCRdb to between 2014 and 2017). The library was prepared using the immunoSEQ multiplex PCR assay. Not all clones reach the TCRdb copy of this immuneACCESS table, which keeps in-frame sequences only. Checked studies attribute under half of the gap to unresolved V genes and leave the rest unexplained. This sample was tabulated with about 35,000 clones, among which there are no singletons. The biggest ten clones account for roughly 3% of the sample. The sample comprised peripheral blood mononuclear cells. These receptors were taken from a person between 18 and 75 years old in good health.

The sample holds many counts of this clone. Coverage ceases 3 residues before the CDR3 finishes, and the germline J gene fills in the end. The rearrangement joins TRBV28 to TRBJ2-7; 7 nucleotides agree with TRBD1. In germline, CDR1 is MDHEN, CDR2 SYDVKM. CDR3 length: 15 residues. Trimming took 2 bases from V and 2 from J; bases not matched to a gene: 6. The chain's CDR3 is CASSLRDSSAYEQYF. The sequenced part of the CDR3 DNA is TGTGCCAGCAGTTTAAGGGACAGTTCTGCCTACGAG.

This clone showed up many times. The CDR3 end is not reached by the read, which stops 3 residues before it; the germline J gene fills it in. This sequence joins TRBV5-4 and TRBJ1-5, with 7 bases that match TRBD1. Trimming removed 4 bases from V and 5 bases from J; junction bases left unmatched: 3. Looked up from germline, CDR1 is SGHNT and CDR2 is YYREEE (reference sequence). CDR3 length: 13 amino acids. The CDR3 DNA, read in part, is TGTGCCAGCAGCATCGACAGGGATCAGCCC. Translation gives CASSIDRDQP. In full, the CDR3 is CASSIDRDQPQHF.

This clone was recorded many times. The read ends 3 residues shy of where the CDR3 ends; the end is completed using the germline J gene. This chain links TRBV19 with TRBJ2-7; the D gene is possibly TRBD2 (6 bases). V was clipped by 6 bases and J by 2 bases, with 11 bases between them. The CDR3 is 13 amino acids. Germline values: CDR1 LNHDA, CDR2 SQIVND (reference sequence). CDR3 sequence: CASRTTGAYEQYF. Incomplete CDR3 DNA: TGTGCCAGTAGGACGACGGGGGCCTACGAG. Using reference TRBV19 and TRBJ2-7 for the parts outside the CDR3, the full variable domain is DGGITQSPKYLFRKEGQNVTLSCEQNLNHDAMYWYRQDPGQGLRLIYYSQIVNDFQKGDIAEGYSVSREKKESFPLTVTSAQKNPTAFYLCASRTTGAYEQYFGPGTRLTVT.

The sample holds many counts of this clone. The read comes to an end 3 residues before the CDR3 does, leaving the germline J gene to fill in the end. The chain has TRBV20-1 and TRBJ1-4; 7 nucleotides line up with TRBD1. This CDR3 region has 14 residues. Germline CDR1 DFQATT, CDR2 SNEGSKA (reference sequence). The V segment lost 4 bases and the J segment 3 bases; nucleotides outside the gene matches: 5. CDR3 loop: CSATEGAANEKLFF. Incomplete CDR3 DNA: TGCAGTGCTACCGAGGGGGCGGCTAATGAAAAA.

This clone was detected ten times or more. The CDR3 is cut off 3 residues early in the read; its end comes from the germline J gene. J is TRBJ1-2 and V is TRBV7-9; 7 nucleotides agree with TRBD1. CDR1 and CDR2 from the germline V gene are SEHNR and FQNEAQ (reference sequence). V trimming: 5 bases; J trimming: 5 bases; junction bases outside the gene matches: 8. The CDR3 covers 14 residues. CDR3 region: CASSEGQLLYGYTF. Partial CDR3 DNA: TGTGCCAGCAGCGAGGGACAGCTCCTATATGGC. Supplemented by reference TRBV7-9 and TRBJ1-2, the full variable domain reads DTGVSQNPRHKITKRGQNVTFRCDPISEHNRLYWYRQTLGQGPEFLTYFQNEAQLEKSRLLSDRFSAERPKGSFSTLEIQRTEQGDSAMYLCASSEGQLLYGYTFGSGTRLTVV.

In its sample, this clone was seen many times. The DNA ends 3 residues before the CDR3 does, and the rest of the CDR3 is filled in from the germline J gene. The chain couples TRBV7-8 to TRBJ1-2; D possibly corresponds to TRBD1 (5 bases). Trimming removed 1 base from V and 2 bases from J, with 8 bases in between. Germline CDR1 reads SGHVS; CDR2 reads FQNEAQ. CDR3 length: 14 residues. CDR3 DNA, as far as it was read: TGTGCCAGCAGCTTAGGAGGGGAGAACTATGGC. Translating gives CASSLGGENYG. The full CDR3 sequence reads CASSLGGENYGYTF.

This clone was observed many times. The missing CDR3 end, 3 residues past where the read stops, is filled in from the germline J gene. The gene calls are TRBV30 and TRBJ1-3; D is uncertain. Germline V lookup: CDR1 GTSNPN, CDR2 SVGIG (reference sequence). V shed 4 bases and J shed 0 bases, with 16 bases lying between them. The CDR3 consists of 16 residues. The CDR3 DNA, read in part, is TGTGCCTGGATGACAACGGACTTTACCTCTGGAAACACC. Translating gives CAWMTTDFTSGNT. The complete CDR3 reads CAWMTTDFTSGNTIYF.

This clone was counted many times. The CDR3 end falls 3 residues outside the read, so it is completed with the germline J gene. J is TRBJ1-1 and V is TRBV19; a weak D match, TRBD1 (5 bases). V was shortened by 2 bases and J by 7 bases, with 17 bases between the two germline ends. The CDR3 runs to 15 residues. Germline loops: CDR1 LNHDA, CDR2 SQIVND (reference sequence). The CDR3 sequence is CASSIRPGAFYEAFF. The sequenced part of the CDR3 DNA is TGTGCCAGTAGTATACGTCCTGGGGCCTTTTATGAA.

This clone showed up just a few times. The missing CDR3 end, 3 residues past where the read stops, is filled in from the germline J gene. V gene TRBV6-4 combines with J gene TRBJ2-1; possible D gene TRBD1, 5 bases. Germline lookup yields CDR1 MRHNA and CDR2 SNTAGT. This CDR3 comprises 13 residues. V lost 3 bases, J lost 9 bases, and 12 bases lay in between. The DNA read from the CDR3 is TGTGCCAGCAGTGATCAGGGTACCGGTGAG. It yields the protein CASSDQGTGE. The full-length CDR3 reads as CASSDQGTGEQFF.

This clone was observed many times. The CDR3 is cut off 3 residues early in the read; its end comes from the germline J gene. This rearrangement joins TRBV5-1 to TRBJ1-1; D possibly corresponds to TRBD1 (6 bases). Trimming stripped 4 bases from V and 5 bases from J, with 9 bases between. This CDR3 is built from 12 residues. The germline V gene has CDR1 SGHRS and CDR2 YFSETQ. This chain's CDR3 is CASSLQGTEAFF. Partial CDR3 DNA: TGCGCCAGCAGCCTCCAGGGGACTGAA.

This clone was detected many times. Read data end 3 residues before the CDR3 end; the end is taken from the germline J gene. This chain links TRBV7-2 with TRBJ2-1, with 10 bases that match TRBD2. The CDR3 loop spans 15 amino acids. J lost 7 bases, V lost 6 bases, and 9 bases had no gene match. The germline CDR1 and CDR2 sequences are SGHTA and FQGNSA. The sequenced CDR3 bases are TGTGCCAGCAGAACTACTAGCGGGATAGGAAATGAG. Encoded protein: CASRTTSGIGNE. The full-length CDR3 reads as CASRTTSGIGNEQFF.

This clone was picked up many times. The read terminates 3 residues ahead of where the CDR3 ends, so the germline J gene completes it. The V and J genes are TRBV5-1 and TRBJ2-7; 12 nucleotides align to TRBD2. Germline V CDR1 and CDR2: SGHRS, YFSETQ. CDR3 length: 14 residues. After removal of 4 bases from V and 3 bases from J, the junction contained 2 bases not matched to a gene. The sequenced CDR3 bases are TGCGCCAGCAGCGGGGGACTAGCGGGCTACGAG. Encoded protein: CASSGGLAGYE. The full CDR3 protein reads CASSGGLAGYEQYF.

This clone was counted at least ten times. Read sequence stops 3 residues before the CDR3 end, and the germline J gene provides the missing end. This chain links TRBV20-1 with TRBJ2-1, with D hard to call. Germline lookup yields CDR1 DFQATT and CDR2 SNEGSKA (reference sequence). This CDR3 has 11 amino acids. CDR3 DNA, as far as it was read: TGCAGGGGCCTCCAAGGGAATGAG. Its translation is CRGLQGNE. The CDR3 reads in full as CRGLQGNEQFF.

The table lists this clone with many counts. The CDR3 end lies 3 residues beyond the end of the read and is filled in from the germline J gene. The J gene is TRBJ1-5, the V gene TRBV7-8; 9 positions match TRBD1. Trimming took 4 bases from V and 8 from J; bases not matched to a gene: 12. The germline V gene has CDR1 SGHVS and CDR2 FQNEAQ. The length of the CDR3 is 16 residues. The CDR3 loop reads CASSSFYGTGIEPQHF. The DNA read from the CDR3 is TGTGCCAGCAGCTCATTCTACGGGACAGGGATAGAGCCC. Drawing the rest from reference TRBV7-8 and TRBJ1-5, the complete variable domain is GAGVSQSPRYKVAKRGQDVALRCDPISGHVSLFWYQQALGQGPEFLTYFQNEAQLDKSGLPSDRFFAERPEGSVSTLKIQRTQQEDSAVYLCASSSFYGTGIEPQHFGDGTRLSIL.

Many counts were recorded for this clone. With the read ending 3 residues before the CDR3 end, the germline J gene is used to fill in that end. The V gene is TRBV5-4, the J gene TRBJ1-2; 7 nucleotides match TRBD1. With 3 bases clipped from V and 5 bases from J, the junction kept 4 bases outside the gene matches. Germline loops: CDR1 SGHNT, CDR2 YYREEE (reference sequence). The CDR3 is made up of 13 amino acids. The DNA read from the CDR3 is TGTGCCAGCAGCTCCACACAGGGGTATGGC. Protein: CASSSTQGYG. The whole CDR3 protein reads CASSSTQGYGYTF. Looking up the rest from reference TRBV5-4 and TRBJ1-2 gives the full variable domain: ETGVTQSPTHLIKTRGQQVTLRCSSQSGHNTVSWYQQALGQGPQFIFQYYREEENGRGNFPPRFSGLQFPNYSSELNVNALELDDSALYLCASSSTQGYGYTFGSGTRLTVV.

At least ten counts were recorded for this clone. The sequence runs out 3 residues before the end of the CDR3; the remainder is reconstructed from the germline J gene. V gene TRBV7-9 combines with J gene TRBJ2-1; TRBD1 is a possible D gene (5 bases). The CDR3 spans 14 residues. Germline assignment: CDR1 SEHNR and CDR2 FQNEAQ (reference sequence). V shed 5 bases and J shed 3 bases, with 11 bases lying between them. The CDR3 loop reads CASSLTDNYNEQFF. The sequenced part of the CDR3 DNA is TGTGCCAGCAGCCTAACGGACAACTACAATGAG.

There are many counts of this clone. The sequenced fragment ends 3 residues before the CDR3 boundary, so the rest is inferred from the germline J gene. This chain joins TRBV4-1 and TRBJ2-6, with a possible D match to TRBD1 (5 bases). In germline, CDR1 is MGHRA, CDR2 YSYEKL. V lost 2 bases and J lost 4, with 15 bases in between. The length of the CDR3 is 17 residues. This chain's CDR3 is CASSQRQGGSGANVLTF. CDR3 bases read: TGCGCCAGCAGCCAAAGGCAGGGTGGATCCGGGGCCAACGTC.

There are many counts of this clone. Incomplete CDR3 DNA: TGTGCCAGCAGTGGCCAGATAGCGGGAGTCGGCTATGAG. Translation: CASSGQIAGVGYE. The whole CDR3 reads CASSGQIAGVGYEQFF. The V gene is TRBV2, the J gene TRBJ2-1, with 9 positions matching TRBD2. The read ends 3 residues early relative to the CDR3; the germline J gene fills the gap. Germline V gene lookup returns CDR1 SNHLY and CDR2 FYNNEI. The junction had 12 bases not matched to a gene; V was cut back by 4 bases and J by 8 bases. The CDR3 contains 16 residues.

This clone appeared many times. Read sequence stops 3 residues before the CDR3 end, and the germline J gene provides the missing end. This chain joins TRBV27 and TRBJ1-6; 9 bases fit TRBD1. With 0 bases clipped from V and 6 bases from J, the junction kept 3 bases outside the gene matches. Germline values: CDR1 MNHEY, CDR2 SMNVEV (reference sequence). The CDR3 is 16 amino acids. CDR3 DNA, as far as it was read: TGTGCCAGCAGTTTATCGAGGGGACAGGGTAATTCACCC. This gives the protein CASSLSRGQGNSP. From start to end, the CDR3 is CASSLSRGQGNSPLHF.

The table lists this clone with a few counts. Since a much larger clone is just one base distant, this may be a read error. With the read ending 3 residues before the CDR3 end, the germline J gene is used to fill in that end. The chain is built from TRBV7-9 and TRBJ2-7; D possibly corresponds to TRBD2 (5 bases). This CDR3 is built from 13 residues. Germline CDR1 and CDR2: SEHNR and FQNEAQ (reference sequence). The CDR3 loop reads CSSSLPSGYEQYF. The CDR3 DNA, read in part, is TGTTCCAGCAGCTTACCAAGCGGATACGAG.

This clone was counted at least ten times. The CDR3 end falls 3 residues outside the read, so it is completed with the germline J gene. V gene TRBV19 combines with J gene TRBJ1-2, with D perhaps TRBD1 (5 bases). CDR3 size: 14 residues. Germline V CDR1 and CDR2: LNHDA, SQIVND (reference sequence). The V and J ends lost 3 bases and 6 bases respectively, with 14 bases between them. The chain's CDR3 is CASSISRRGNGYTF. The part of the CDR3 DNA that was read is TGTGCCAGTAGTATTTCCCGGAGGGGTAATGGC.

The sample holds many counts of this clone. Read sequence stops 3 residues before the CDR3 end, and the germline J gene provides the missing end. The V call is TRBV20-1, the J call TRBJ1-5; 8 positions agree with TRBD1. V shed 1 base and J 7 bases; nucleotides not matched to a gene: 9. The CDR3 is made up of 15 amino acids. The germline gives CDR1 DFQATT, CDR2 SNEGSKA (reference sequence). CDR3: CSARVSGGVFQPQHF. CDR3 DNA (partial): TGCAGTGCTAGAGTCTCAGGGGGCGTGTTCCAGCCC.

This clone was seen at least ten times. The CDR3 is cut off 3 residues early in the read; its end comes from the germline J gene. J is TRBJ1-5 and V is TRBV4-1; tentatively, D is TRBD1 (6 bases). The CDR3 length is 14 residues. Trimming left V 6 bases short and J 4 bases short, with 13 bases between. CDR1 and CDR2 from the germline V gene are MGHRA and YSYEKL. CDR3 DNA (partial): TGCGCCAGCAGGGGGGTCGGGACAAATCAGCCC. Translation: CASRGVGTNQP. The CDR3 in its entirety is CASRGVGTNQPQHF.

This clone showed up many times. The sequenced fragment ends 3 residues before the CDR3 boundary, so the rest is inferred from the germline J gene. This chain joins TRBV7-2 and TRBJ1-5, with TRBD1 as a possible D gene (6 bases). Trimming took off 5 bases at V and 7 bases at J, with 15 bases between the two ends. Germline CDR1 is SGHTA and CDR2 is FQGNSA. The CDR3 runs to 14 residues. The sequenced CDR3 bases are TGTGCCAGCAGCCCCATAGGGGGAAACCAGCCC. As protein: CASSPIGGNQP. From start to end, the CDR3 is CASSPIGGNQPQHF.

This clone has ten or more counts. With the read ending 3 residues before the CDR3 end, the germline J gene is used to fill in that end. The rearrangement links TRBV30 to TRBJ2-2; 11 nucleotides match TRBD2. Germline V gene sequence: CDR1 GTSNPN, CDR2 SVGIG (reference sequence). CDR3 length: 15 residues. The J segment lost 8 bases and the V segment lost 5 bases, leaving 10 bases of the junction unmatched. Partial CDR3 DNA: TGTGCCTGGGGGATAGCGGGAGGGCCCAAAGGGGAG. Its translation: CAWGIAGGPKGE. The whole CDR3 sequence is CAWGIAGGPKGELFF.

This clone appeared many times. The CDR3 is cut off 3 residues early in the read; its end comes from the germline J gene. V usage is TRBV2 and J usage is TRBJ2-5, with a possible D match to TRBD1 (6 bases). The CDR3 spans 14 residues. V lost 7 bases to trimming and J lost 5 bases, with 17 bases between them. The germline CDR1 and CDR2 sequences are SNHLY and FYNNEI. The CDR3 sequence is CASIRGSSGETQYF. Incomplete CDR3 DNA: TGTGCCAGCATTAGGGGGAGTTCAGGGGAGACC.

This clone was seen many times. A junction end diverges from the germline sequence, so it may reflect a read error. The read terminates 3 residues before the CDR3 end, so the remaining end is supplied by the germline J gene. The same CDR3 is also encoded by other DNA sequences in this sample. This chain connects TRBV5-1 to TRBJ2-4; 10 nucleotides agree with TRBD1. From germline, CDR1 is SGHRS and CDR2 YFSETQ. The CDR3 contains 15 residues. CDR3 DNA, as far as it was read: TGCGCTAGCAGCTTGGGGACAGGGGAGGGAGGTGGT. It is translated as CASSLGTGEGGG. The CDR3 in its entirety is CASSLGTGEGGGQYF.

Comment on this clone: The CDR3 end lies 3 residues beyond the end of the read and is filled in from the germline J gene. J is TRBJ2-2 and V is TRBV19; D unclear. The V and J ends lost 7 bases and 1 base respectively, with 13 bases between them. The V gene's germline CDR1 is LNHDA and CDR2 SQIVND (reference sequence). CDR3 size: 15 residues. The DNA read from the CDR3 is TGTGCCAGTACCAACCCCTACCGGAACACCGGGGAG. As protein: CASTNPYRNTGE. The whole CDR3 sequence is CASTNPYRNTGELFF.

This clone was counted many times. Sequencing ends 3 residues short of the CDR3 end; the germline J gene provides the rest. This sequence joins TRBV18 and TRBJ1-1, with no clear D. V lost 3 bases and J lost 3, with 8 bases in between. CDR3 length: 13 amino acids. Germline V CDR1 and CDR2: KGHSH, LQKENI. The part of the CDR3 DNA that was read is TGTGCCAGCTCACCGGCCGCACACACTGAA. This encodes CASSPAAHTE. The whole CDR3 reads CASSPAAHTEAFF.

This clone was recorded many times. Coverage ceases 3 residues before the CDR3 finishes, and the germline J gene fills in the end. The chain joins TRBV20-1 to TRBJ2-1; D possibly corresponds to TRBD2 (7 bases). The germline V gene has CDR1 DFQATT and CDR2 SNEGSKA (reference sequence). The CDR3 runs to 18 residues. The ends were cut back, 7 bases at V and 0 bases at J, with 25 bases in the middle. This CDR3 reads CSVRARGGSLSSYNEQFF. CDR3 bases read: TGCAGTGTGAGAGCGAGGGGGGGATCCCTGAGCTCCTACAATGAG.

The sample holds many counts of this clone. The read ends 3 residues early relative to the CDR3; the germline J gene fills the gap. The chain uses TRBV12-3 or TRBV12-4 and TRBJ2-2; weak D call: TRBD2 (5 bases). This CDR3 is 13 amino acids long. The CDR3 bases that were read are TGTGCGACTACCGGTGTCTGGGCCGGGGAG. Translating it yields CATTGVWAGE. The entire CDR3 protein reads CATTGVWAGELFF.

The table lists this clone with many counts. The sequenced fragment ends 3 residues before the CDR3 boundary, so the rest is inferred from the germline J gene. V usage is TRBV20-1 and J usage is TRBJ2-1; 7 bases agree with TRBD2. J was trimmed by 8 bases and V by 5 bases; bases with no gene match: 3. From germline, CDR1 is DFQATT and CDR2 SNEGSKA (reference sequence). The CDR3 totals 11 residues. Here the CDR3 reads CSADGLDEQFF. Incomplete CDR3 DNA: TGCAGTGCTGATGGACTAGATGAG.